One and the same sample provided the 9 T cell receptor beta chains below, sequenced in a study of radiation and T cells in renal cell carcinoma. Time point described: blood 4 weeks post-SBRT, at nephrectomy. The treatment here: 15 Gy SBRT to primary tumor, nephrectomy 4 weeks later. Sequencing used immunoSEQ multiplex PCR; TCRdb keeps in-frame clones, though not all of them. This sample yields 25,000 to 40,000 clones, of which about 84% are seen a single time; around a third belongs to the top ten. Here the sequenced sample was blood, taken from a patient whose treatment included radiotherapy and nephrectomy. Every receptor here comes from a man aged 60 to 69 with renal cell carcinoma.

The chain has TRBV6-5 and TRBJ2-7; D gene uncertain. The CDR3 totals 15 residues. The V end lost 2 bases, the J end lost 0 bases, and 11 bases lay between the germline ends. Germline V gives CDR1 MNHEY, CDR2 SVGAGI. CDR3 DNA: TGTGCCAGCAGTTACAGTGTAGGGTACTCCTACGAGCAGTACTTC. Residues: CASSYSVGYSYEQYF.

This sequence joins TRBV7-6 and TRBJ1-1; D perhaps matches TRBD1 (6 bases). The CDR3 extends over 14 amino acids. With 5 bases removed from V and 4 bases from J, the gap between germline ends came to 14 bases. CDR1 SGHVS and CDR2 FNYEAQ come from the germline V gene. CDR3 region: CASSARQVGTEAFF. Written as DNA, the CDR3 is TGTGCCAGCAGCGCGAGACAGGTGGGCACTGAAGCTTTCTTT.

The CDR3 reads CASQGAITEAFF. The CDR3 DNA follows: TGCGCCAGCCAGGGGGCGATTACTGAAGCTTTCTTT. The V gene is TRBV4-1, the J gene TRBJ1-1, with 8 bases fitting TRBD1. The trim removed 8 bases at V and 5 bases at J, leaving 4 bases unmatched. This CDR3 has 12 amino acids. Germline CDR1 is MGHRA and CDR2 is YSYEKL.

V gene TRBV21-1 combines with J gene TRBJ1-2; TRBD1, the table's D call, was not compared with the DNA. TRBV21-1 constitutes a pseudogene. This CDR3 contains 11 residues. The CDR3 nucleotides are TGTGCCAGCAGCAACTTGGACAGGGGCATCTTC. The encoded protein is CASSNLDRGIF.

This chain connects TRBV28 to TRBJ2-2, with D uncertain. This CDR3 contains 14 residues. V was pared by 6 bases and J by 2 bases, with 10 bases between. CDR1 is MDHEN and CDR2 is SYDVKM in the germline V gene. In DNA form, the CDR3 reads TGTGCCAGCAGCGGGCTGGGAAACACCGGGGAGCTGTTTTTT. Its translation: CASSGLGNTGELFF.

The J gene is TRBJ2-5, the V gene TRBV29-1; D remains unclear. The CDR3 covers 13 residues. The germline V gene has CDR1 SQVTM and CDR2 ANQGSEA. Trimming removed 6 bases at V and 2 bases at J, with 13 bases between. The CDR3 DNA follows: TGCAGCGTGGCCGCAGGAGCACAAGAGACCCAGTACTTC. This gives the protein CSVAAGAQETQYF.

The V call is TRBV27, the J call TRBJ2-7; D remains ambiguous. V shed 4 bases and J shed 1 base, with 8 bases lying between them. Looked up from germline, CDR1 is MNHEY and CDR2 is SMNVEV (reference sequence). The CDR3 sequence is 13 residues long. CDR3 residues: CASSSTGSYEQYF. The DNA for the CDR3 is TGTGCCAGCAGTTCGACTGGGTCCTACGAGCAGTACTTC.

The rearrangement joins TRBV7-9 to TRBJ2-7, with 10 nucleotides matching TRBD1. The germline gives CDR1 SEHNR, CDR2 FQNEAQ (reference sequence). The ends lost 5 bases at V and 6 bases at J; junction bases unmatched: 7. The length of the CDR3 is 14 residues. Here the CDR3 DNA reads TGTGCCAGCAGCCCCGGGACAGGGGCCCGCGAGCAGTACTTC. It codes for CASSPGTGAREQYF.

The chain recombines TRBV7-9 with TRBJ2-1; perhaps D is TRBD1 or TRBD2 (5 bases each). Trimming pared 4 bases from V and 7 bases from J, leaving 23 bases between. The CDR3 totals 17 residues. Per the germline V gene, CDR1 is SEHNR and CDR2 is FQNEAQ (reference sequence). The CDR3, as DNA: TGTGCCAGCAGCTCCCTGTGGGGGAGAGCGGCGGGTAATGAGCAGTTCTTC. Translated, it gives CASSSLWGRAAGNEQFF.